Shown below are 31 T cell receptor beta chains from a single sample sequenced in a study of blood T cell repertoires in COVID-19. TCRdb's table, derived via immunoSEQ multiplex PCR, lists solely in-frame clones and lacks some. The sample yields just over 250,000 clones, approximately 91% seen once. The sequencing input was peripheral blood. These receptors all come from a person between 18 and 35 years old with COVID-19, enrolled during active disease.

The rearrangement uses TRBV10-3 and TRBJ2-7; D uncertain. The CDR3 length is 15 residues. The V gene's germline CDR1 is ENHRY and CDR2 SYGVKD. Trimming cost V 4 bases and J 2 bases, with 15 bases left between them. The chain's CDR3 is CAISVGGSFTYEQYF. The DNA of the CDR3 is TGTGCCATCAGTGTCGGCGGCTCCTTTACCTACGAGCAGTACTTC.

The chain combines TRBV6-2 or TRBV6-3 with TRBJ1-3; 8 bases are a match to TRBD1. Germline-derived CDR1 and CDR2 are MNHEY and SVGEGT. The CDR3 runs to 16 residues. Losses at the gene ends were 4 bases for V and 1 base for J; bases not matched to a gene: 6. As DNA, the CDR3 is TGTGCCAGCAGTTCGATGACAGGGGAGTCTGGAAACACCATATATTTT. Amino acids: CASSSMTGESGNTIYF.

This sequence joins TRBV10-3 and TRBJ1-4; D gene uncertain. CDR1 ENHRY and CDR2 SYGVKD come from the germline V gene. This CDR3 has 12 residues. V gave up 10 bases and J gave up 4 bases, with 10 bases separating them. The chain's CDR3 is CATGEGNEKLFF. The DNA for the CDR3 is TGTGCCACGGGTGAGGGTAATGAAAAACTGTTTTTT.

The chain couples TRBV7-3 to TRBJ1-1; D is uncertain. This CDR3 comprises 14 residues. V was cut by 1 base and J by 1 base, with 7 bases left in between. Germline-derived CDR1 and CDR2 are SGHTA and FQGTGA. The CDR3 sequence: CASSLMSGNTEAFF. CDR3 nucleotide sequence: TGTGCCAGCAGCTTAATGTCAGGGAACACTGAAGCTTTCTTT.

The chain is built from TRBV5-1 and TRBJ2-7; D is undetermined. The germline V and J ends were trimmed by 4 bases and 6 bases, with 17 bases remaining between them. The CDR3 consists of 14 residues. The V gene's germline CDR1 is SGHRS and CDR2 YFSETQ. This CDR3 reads CASSRGSEPLEQYF. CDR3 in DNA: TGCGCCAGCAGCCGCGGCTCCGAACCTCTCGAGCAGTACTTC.

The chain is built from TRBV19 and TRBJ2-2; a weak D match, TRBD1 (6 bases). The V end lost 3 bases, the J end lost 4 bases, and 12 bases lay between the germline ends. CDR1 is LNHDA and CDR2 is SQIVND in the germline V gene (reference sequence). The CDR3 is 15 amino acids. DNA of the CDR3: TGTGCCAGTAGTATGACTCAGGGGAGCACCGGGGAGCTGTTTTTT. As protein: CASSMTQGSTGELFF.

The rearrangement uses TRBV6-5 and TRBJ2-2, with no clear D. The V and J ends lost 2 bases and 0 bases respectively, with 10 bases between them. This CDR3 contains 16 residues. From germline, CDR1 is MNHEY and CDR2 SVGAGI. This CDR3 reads CASSYPPSANTGELFF. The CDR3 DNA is TGTGCCAGCAGTTACCCCCCGTCTGCGAACACCGGGGAGCTGTTTTTT.

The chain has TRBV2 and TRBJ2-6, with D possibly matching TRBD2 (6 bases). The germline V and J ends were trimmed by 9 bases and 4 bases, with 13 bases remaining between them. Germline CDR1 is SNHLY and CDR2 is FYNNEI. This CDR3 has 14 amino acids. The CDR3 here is CARGRGSGANVLTF. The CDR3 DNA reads TGTGCCAGGGGACGGGGGTCGGGGGCCAACGTCCTGACTTTC.

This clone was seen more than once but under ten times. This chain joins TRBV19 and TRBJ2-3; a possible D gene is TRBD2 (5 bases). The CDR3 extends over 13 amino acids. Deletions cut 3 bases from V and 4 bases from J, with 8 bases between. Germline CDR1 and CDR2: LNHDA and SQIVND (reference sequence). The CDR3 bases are TGTGCCAGTAGTATCGGGCGGGCAGATACGCAGTATTTT. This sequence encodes CASSIGRADTQYF.

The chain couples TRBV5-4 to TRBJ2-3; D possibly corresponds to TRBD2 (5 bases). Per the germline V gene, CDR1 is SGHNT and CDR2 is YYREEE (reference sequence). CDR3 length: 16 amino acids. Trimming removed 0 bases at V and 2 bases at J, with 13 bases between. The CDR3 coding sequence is TGTGCCAGCAGCTTGGAAGGCGGGCCCCCCACAGATACGCAGTATTTT. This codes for CASSLEGGPPTDTQYF.

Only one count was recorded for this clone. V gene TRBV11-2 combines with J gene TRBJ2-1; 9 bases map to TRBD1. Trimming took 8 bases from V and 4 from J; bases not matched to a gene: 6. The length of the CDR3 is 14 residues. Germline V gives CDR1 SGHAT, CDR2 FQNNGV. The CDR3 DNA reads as TGTGCCAGCCTGGGACAGGGTACTTACAATGAGCAGTTCTTC. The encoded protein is CASLGQGTYNEQFF.

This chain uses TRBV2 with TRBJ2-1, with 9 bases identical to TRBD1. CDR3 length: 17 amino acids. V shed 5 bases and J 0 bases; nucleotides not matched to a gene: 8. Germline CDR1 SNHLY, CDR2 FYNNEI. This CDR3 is CASSTRDRVSSYNEQFF. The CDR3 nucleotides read TGTGCCAGCAGTACCCGGGACAGGGTCAGCTCCTACAATGAGCAGTTCTTC. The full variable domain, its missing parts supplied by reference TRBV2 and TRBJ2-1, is EPEVTQTPSHQVTQMGQEVILRCVPISNHLYFYWYRQILGQKVEFLVSFYNNEISEKSEIFDDQFSVERPDGSNFTLKIRSTKLEDSAMYFCASSTRDRVSSYNEQFFGPGTRLTVL.

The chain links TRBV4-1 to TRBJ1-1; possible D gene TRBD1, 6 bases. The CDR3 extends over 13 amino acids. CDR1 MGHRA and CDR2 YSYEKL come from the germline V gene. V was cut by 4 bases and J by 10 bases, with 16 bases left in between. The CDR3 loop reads CASSPKNRVGAFF. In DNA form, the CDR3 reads TGCGCCAGCAGCCCAAAGAACAGGGTCGGAGCTTTCTTT.

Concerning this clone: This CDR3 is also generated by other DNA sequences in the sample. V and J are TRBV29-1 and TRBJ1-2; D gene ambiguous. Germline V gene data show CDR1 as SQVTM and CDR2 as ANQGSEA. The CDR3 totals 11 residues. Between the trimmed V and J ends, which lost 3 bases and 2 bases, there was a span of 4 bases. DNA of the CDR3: TGCAGCGTTGACAGGAACTATGGCTACACCTTC. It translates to CSVDRNYGYTF.

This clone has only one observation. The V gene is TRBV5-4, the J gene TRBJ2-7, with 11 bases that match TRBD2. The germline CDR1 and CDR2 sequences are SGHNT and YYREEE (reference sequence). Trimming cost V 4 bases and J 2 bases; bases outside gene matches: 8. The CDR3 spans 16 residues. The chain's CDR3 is CASSGGLAEGAYEQYF. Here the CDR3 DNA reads TGTGCCAGCAGCGGGGGACTAGCGGAAGGGGCCTACGAGCAGTACTTC.

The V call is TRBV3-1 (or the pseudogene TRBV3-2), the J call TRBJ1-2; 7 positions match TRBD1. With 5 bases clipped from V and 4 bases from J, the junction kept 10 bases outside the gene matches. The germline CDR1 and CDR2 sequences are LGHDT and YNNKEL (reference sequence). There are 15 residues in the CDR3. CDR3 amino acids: CASSLTGPGAYGYTF. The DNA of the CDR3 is TGTGCCAGCAGCTTGACAGGGCCGGGGGCCTATGGCTACACCTTC.

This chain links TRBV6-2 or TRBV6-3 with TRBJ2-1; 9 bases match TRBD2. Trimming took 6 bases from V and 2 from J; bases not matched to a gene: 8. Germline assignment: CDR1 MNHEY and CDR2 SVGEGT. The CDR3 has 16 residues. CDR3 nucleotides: TGTGCCAGCAGCCCTAGCGGGATAGGGACCTACAATGAGCAGTTCTTC. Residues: CASSPSGIGTYNEQFF.

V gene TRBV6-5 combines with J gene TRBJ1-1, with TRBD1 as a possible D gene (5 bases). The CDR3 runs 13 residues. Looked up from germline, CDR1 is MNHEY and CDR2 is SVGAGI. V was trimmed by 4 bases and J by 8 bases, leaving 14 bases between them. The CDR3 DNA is TGTGCCAGCAGTTCGCTTGGGGGGAGGGAAGCTTTCTTT. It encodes CASSSLGGREAFF.

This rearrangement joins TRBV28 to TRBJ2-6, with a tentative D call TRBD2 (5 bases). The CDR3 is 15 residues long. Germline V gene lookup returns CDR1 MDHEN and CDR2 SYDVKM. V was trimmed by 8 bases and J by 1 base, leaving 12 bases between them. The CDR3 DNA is TGTGCCAGCGGAGCGGTGAATTCTGGGGCCAACGTCCTGACTTTC. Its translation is CASGAVNSGANVLTF.

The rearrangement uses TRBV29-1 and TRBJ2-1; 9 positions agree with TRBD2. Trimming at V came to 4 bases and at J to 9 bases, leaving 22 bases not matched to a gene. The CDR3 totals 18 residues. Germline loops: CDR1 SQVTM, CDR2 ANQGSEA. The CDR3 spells CSVGEFWGNSGRGPEQFF. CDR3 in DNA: TGCAGCGTTGGGGAATTTTGGGGAAATAGCGGGAGAGGTCCTGAGCAGTTCTTC.

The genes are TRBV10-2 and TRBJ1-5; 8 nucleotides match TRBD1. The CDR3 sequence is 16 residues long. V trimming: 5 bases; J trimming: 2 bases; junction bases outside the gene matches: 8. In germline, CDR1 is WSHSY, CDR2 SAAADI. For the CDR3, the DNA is TGCGCCAGCAGTCGGGGCAGGGGGCTTGGCAATCAGCCCCAGCATTTT. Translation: CASSRGRGLGNQPQHF.

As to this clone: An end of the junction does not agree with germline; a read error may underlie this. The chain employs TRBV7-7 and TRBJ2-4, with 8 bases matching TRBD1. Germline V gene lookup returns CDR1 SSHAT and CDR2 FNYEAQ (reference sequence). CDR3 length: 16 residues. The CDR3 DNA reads TGTGCTAGCAGACCCGACCCTGACAGGGGTCAAAACATTCAGTACTTC. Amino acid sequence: CASRPDPDRGQNIQYF.

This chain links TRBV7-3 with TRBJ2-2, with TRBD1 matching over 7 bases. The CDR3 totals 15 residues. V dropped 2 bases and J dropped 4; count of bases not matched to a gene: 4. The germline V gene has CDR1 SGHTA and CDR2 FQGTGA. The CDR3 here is CASSLRGGGTGELFF. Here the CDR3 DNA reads TGTGCCAGCAGCTTACGAGGGGGCGGCACCGGGGAGCTGTTTTTT.

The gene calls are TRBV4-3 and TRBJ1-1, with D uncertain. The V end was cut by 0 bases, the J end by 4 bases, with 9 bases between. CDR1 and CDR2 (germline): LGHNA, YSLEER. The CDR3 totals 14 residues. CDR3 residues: CASSQDARGTEAFF. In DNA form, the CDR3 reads TGCGCCAGCAGCCAAGACGCCCGGGGCACTGAAGCTTTCTTT.

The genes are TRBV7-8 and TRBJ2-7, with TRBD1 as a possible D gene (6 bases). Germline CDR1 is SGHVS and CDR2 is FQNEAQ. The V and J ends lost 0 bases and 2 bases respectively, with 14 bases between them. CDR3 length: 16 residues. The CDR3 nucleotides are TGTGCCAGCAGCTTAGCTAGGTGGGACACCGCCTACGAGCAGTACTTC. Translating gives CASSLARWDTAYEQYF.

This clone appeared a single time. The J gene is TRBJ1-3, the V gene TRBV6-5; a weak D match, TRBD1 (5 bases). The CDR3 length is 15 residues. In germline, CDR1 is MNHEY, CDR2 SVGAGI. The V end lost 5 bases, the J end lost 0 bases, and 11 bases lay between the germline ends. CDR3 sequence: CASSLSGDSGNTIYF. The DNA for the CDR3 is TGTGCCAGCAGTCTTTCGGGGGACTCTGGAAACACCATATATTTT.

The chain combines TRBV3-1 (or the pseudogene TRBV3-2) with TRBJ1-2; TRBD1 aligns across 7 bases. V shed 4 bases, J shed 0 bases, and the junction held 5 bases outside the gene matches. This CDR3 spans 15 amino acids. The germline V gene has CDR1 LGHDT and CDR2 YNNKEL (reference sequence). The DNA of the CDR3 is TGTGCCAGCAGCCTCGCAGGGACAGCTAACTATGGCTACACCTTC. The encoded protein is CASSLAGTANYGYTF.

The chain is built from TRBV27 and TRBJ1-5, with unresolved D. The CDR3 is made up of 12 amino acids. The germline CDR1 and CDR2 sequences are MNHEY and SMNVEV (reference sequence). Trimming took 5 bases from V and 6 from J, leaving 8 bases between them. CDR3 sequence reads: CASSPTGQPQHF. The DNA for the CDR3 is TGTGCCAGCAGTCCCACGGGTCAGCCCCAGCATTTT.

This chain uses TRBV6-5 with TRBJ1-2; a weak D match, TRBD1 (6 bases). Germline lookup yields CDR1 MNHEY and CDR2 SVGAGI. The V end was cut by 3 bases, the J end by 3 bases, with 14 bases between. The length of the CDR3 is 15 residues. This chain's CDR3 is CASSYSTGTYYGYTF. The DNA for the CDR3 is TGTGCCAGCAGTTATTCTACCGGGACATACTATGGCTACACCTTC.

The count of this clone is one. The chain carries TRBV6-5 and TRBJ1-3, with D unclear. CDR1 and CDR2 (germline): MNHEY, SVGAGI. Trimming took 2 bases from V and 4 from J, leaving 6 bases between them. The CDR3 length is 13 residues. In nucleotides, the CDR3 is TGTGCCAGCAGTTACGGGCAGGGAAACACCATATATTTT. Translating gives CASSYGQGNTIYF.

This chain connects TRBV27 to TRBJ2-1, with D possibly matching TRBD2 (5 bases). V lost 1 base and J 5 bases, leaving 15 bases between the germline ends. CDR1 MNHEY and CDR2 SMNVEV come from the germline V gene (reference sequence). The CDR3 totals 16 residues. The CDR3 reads CASSLYFSVLDNEQFF. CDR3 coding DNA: TGTGCCAGCAGTTTATATTTTAGCGTGTTGGACAATGAGCAGTTCTTC.